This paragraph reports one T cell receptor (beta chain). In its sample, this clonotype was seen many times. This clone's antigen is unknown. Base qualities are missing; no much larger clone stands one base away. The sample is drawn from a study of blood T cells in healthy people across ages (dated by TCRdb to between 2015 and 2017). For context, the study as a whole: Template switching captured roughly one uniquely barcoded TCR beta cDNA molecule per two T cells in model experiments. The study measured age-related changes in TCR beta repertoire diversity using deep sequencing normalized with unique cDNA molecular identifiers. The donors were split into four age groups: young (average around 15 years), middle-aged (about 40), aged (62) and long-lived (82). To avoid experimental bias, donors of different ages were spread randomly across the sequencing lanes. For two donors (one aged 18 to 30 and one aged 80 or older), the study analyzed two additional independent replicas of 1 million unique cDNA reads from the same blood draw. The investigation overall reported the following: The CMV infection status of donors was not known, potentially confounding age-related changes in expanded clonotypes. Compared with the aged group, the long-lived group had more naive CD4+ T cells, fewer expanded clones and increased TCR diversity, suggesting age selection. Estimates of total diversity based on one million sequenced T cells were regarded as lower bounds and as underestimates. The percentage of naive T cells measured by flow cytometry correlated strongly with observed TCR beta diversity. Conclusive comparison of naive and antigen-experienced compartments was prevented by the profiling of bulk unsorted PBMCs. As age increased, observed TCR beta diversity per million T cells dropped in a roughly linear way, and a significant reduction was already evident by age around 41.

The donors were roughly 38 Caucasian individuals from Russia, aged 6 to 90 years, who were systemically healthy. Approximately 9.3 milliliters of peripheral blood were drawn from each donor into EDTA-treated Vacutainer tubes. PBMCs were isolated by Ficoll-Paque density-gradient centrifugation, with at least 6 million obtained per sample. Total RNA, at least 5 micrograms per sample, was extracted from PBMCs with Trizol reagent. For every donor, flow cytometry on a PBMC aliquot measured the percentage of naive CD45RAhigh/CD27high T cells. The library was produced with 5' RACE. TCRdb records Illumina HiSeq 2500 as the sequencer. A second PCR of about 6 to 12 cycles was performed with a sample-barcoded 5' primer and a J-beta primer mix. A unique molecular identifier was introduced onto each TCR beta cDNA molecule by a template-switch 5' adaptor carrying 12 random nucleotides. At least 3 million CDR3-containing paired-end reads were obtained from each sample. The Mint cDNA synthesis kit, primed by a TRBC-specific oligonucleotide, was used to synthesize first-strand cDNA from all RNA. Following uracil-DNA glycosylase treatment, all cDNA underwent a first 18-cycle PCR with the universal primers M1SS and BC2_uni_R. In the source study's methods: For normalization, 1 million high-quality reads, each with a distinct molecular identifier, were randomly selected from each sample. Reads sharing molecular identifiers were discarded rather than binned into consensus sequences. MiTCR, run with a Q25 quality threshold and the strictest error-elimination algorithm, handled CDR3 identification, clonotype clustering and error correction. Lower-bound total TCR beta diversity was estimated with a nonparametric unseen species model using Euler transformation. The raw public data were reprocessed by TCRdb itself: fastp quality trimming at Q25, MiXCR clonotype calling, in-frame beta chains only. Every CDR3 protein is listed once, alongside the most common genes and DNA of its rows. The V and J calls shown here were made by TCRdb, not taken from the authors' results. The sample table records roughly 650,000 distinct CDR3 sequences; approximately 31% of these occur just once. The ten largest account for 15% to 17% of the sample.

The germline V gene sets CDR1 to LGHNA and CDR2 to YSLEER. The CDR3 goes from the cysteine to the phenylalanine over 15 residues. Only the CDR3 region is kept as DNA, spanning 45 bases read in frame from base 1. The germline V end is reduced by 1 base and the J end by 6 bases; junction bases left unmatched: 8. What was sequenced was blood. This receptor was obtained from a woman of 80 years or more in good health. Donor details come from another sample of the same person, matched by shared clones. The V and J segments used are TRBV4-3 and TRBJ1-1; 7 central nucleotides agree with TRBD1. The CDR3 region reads CASSQGEFGTAEAFF. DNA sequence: TGCGCCAGCAGCCAAGGGGAATTCGGGACAGCTGAAGCTTTCTTT.